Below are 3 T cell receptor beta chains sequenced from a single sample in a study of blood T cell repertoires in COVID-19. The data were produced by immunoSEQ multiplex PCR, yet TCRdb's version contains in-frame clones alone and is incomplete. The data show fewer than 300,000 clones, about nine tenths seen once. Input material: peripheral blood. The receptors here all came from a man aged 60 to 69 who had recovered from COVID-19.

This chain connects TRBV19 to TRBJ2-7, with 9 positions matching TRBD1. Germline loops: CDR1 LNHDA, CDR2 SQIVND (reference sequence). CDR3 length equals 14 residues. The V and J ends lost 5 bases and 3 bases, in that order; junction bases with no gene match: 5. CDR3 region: CASSRSTGGYEQYF. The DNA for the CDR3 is TGTGCCAGTAGTCGGTCGACAGGGGGCTACGAGCAGTACTTC.

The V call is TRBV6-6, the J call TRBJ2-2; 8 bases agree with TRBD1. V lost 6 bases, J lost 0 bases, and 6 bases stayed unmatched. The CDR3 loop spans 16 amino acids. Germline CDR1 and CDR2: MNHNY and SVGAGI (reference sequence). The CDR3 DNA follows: TGTGCCAGCAGGCCCCCGGGACAGGCGAACACCGGGGAGCTGTTTTTT. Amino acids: CASRPPGQANTGELFF.

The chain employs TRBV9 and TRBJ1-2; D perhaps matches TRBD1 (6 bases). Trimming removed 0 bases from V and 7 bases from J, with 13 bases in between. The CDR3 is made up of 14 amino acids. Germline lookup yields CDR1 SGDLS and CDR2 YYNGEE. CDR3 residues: CASSVATGRGGYTF. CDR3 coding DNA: TGTGCCAGCAGCGTAGCTACAGGGCGAGGTGGCTACACCTTC.